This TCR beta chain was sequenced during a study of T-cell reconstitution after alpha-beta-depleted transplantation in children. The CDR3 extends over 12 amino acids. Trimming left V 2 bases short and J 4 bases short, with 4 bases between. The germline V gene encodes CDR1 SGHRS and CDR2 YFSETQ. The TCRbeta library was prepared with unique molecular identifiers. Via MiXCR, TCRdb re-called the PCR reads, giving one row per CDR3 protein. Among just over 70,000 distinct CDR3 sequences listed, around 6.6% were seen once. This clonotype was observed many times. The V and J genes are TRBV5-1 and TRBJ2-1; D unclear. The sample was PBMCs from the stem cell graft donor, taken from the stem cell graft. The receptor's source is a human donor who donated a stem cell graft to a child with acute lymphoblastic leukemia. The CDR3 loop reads CASSLEYNEQFF. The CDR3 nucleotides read TGCGCCAGCAGCTTAGAATACAATGAGCAGTTCTTC.